This T cell receptor (beta chain) was profiled in a study of blood T cell repertoires in COVID-19. Study at large: Collection of acute and convalescent COVID-19 samples took place in the United States, Italy and Spain. T cells, B-cell-depleted T cells, or PBMCs supplied cDNA or gDNA.

CDR1 MDHEN and CDR2 SYDVKM come from the germline V gene. The CDR3 runs 15 residues. Trimming took 3 bases from V and 3 from J, leaving 15 bases between them. In the authors' methods: Quantification of nucleated cells was approximated via reference gene primer amplification. TCRdb's copy holds only in-frame clones and misses some; the assay was immunoSEQ multiplex PCR. The V and J calls and the clone size are those of that table, but D and trimming were determined from the DNA. Among 100,000 to 150,000 clones listed, approximately 90% were seen once. The specimen was peripheral blood. The receptor was isolated from a man between 70 and 80 years old with active COVID-19. The chain is built from TRBV28 and TRBJ2-7; D perhaps matches TRBD2 (6 bases). Here the CDR3 DNA reads TGTGCCAGCAGTTTTACGCGGGATCTTATCTACGAGCAGTACTTC. Translating it yields CASSFTRDLIYEQYF.